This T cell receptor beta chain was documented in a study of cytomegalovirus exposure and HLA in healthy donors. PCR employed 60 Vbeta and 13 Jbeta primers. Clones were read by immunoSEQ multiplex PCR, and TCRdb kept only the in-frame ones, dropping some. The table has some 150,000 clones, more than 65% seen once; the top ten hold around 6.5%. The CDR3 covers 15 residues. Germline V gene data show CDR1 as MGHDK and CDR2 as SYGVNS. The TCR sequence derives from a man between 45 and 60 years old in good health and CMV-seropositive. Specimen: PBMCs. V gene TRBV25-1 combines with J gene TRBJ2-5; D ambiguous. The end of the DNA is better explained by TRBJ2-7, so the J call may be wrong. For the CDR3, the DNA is TGTGCCAGCAGTGGCTACAGAGAGAACACCTACGAGCAGTACTTC. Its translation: CASSGYRENTYEQYF.